This T cell receptor (beta chain) was observed in a study of vaccination and CD4 T cells after COVID-19. This clonotype was seen a few times. Its antigen is as yet unknown. The Oncomine TCR Beta short-read assay was applied to DNA of cultured CD4+ T cells. A single record per CDR3 protein comes from TCRdb applying MiXCR to the PCR reads. The table lists about 13,000 distinct CDR3 sequences, around 27% of them singletons. Documented treatment: approximately nine-day PBMC culture with coronavirus spike peptide pools or control peptides (ViraFEST assay). Researchers reported culturing roughly 2 million PBMCs per well with approximately 9.6 IU/ml IL-2 and roughly 9.8 ug/ml peptide pools. Germline V CDR1 and CDR2: MNHNS, SASEGT. V dropped 6 bases and J dropped 3 bases, with 15 bases sitting between them. The CDR3 is 14 residues long.

The receptor comes from a human donor who received a COVID-19 vaccine. V usage is TRBV6-1 and J usage is TRBJ2-7; D gene uncertain. Sample: CD4+ T cells from blood, cultured in vitro, taken before SARS-CoV-2 vaccination. The CDR3: CASSKDRRSYEQYF. In DNA, the CDR3 is TGTGCCAGCAGCAAAGACCGACGGAGCTACGAGCAGTACTTC.